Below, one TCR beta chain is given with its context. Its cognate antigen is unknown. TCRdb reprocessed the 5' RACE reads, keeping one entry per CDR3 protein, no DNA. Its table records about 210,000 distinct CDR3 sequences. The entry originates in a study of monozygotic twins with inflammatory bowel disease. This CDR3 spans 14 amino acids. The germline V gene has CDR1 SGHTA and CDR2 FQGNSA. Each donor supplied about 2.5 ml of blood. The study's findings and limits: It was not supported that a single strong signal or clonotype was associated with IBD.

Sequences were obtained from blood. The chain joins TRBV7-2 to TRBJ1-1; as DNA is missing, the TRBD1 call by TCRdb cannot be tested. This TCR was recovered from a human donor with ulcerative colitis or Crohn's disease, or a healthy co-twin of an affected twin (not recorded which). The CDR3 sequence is CASSFGGAGTEAFF.